The 10 T cell receptor beta chains in this list originate from one sample, sequenced in a study of blood T cell repertoires in COVID-19. TCRdb keeps only in-frame clones here, not all; method: immunoSEQ multiplex PCR. The profile shows tens of thousands of clones, about 90% of them singletons. Sequenced material: peripheral blood. The origin of the receptors is a human donor in a cohort sampled during active COVID-19.

The chain joins TRBV10-3 to TRBJ1-5; D perhaps matches TRBD1 (6 bases). Germline V CDR1 and CDR2: ENHRY, SYGVKD. V was cut by 0 bases and J by 3 bases, with 9 bases left in between. CDR3 length: 15 amino acids. The CDR3 reads CAISESRDNNQPQHF. For the CDR3, the DNA is TGTGCCATCAGTGAGTCCCGGGACAACAATCAGCCCCAGCATTTT.

This sequence joins TRBV6-1 and TRBJ2-7; D is possibly TRBD2 (6 bases). The CDR3 loop spans 15 amino acids. Looked up from germline, CDR1 is MNHNS and CDR2 is SASEGT. V dropped 0 bases and J dropped 2 bases, with 11 bases sitting between them. CDR3 sequence (DNA): TGTGCCAGCAGTGAAGCAACGGGAGAGGCCTACGAGCAGTACTTC. This translates into CASSEATGEAYEQYF.

J is TRBJ2-7 and V is TRBV5-6; D unclear. The CDR3 runs to 12 residues. Per the germline V gene, CDR1 is SGHDT and CDR2 is YYEEEE. Trimming took 5 bases from V and 11 from J, leaving 17 bases between them. CDR3 nucleotide sequence: TGTGCCAGCAGTTTAAAAAAGGCCCGGGAGTACTTC. It codes for CASSLKKAREYF. Supplemented by reference TRBV5-6 and TRBJ2-7, the full variable domain reads DAGVTQSPTHLIKTRGQQVTLRCSPKSGHDTVSWYQQALGQGPQFIFQYYEEEERQRGNFPDRFSGHQFPNYSSELNVNALLLGDSALYLCASSLKKAREYFGPGTRLTVT.

This chain links TRBV7-2 with TRBJ2-5; 10 nucleotides line up with TRBD2. The length of the CDR3 is 16 residues. CDR1 and CDR2 (germline): SGHTA, FQGNSA. V shed 4 bases, J shed 3 bases, and the junction held 8 bases outside the gene matches. CDR3 loop: CASSSGTGTSEETQYF. As DNA, the CDR3 is TGTGCCAGCAGCTCAGGAACCGGGACTAGCGAAGAGACCCAGTACTTC.

This sequence joins TRBV5-8 and TRBJ1-1, with a tentative D call TRBD1 (5 bases). The V gene lost 5 bases and the J gene lost 1 base, with 12 bases spanning the gap. Germline V gene lookup returns CDR1 SGHTS and CDR2 YDEGEE. This CDR3 is built from 14 residues. The chain's CDR3 is CASRWGRENTEAFF. The CDR3 region has the DNA TGTGCCAGCAGATGGGGCAGGGAGAACACTGAAGCTTTCTTT.

V usage is TRBV6-4 and J usage is TRBJ2-7, with TRBD1 matching over 9 bases. Germline assignment: CDR1 MRHNA and CDR2 SNTAGT. Trimming took 5 bases from V and 3 from J; bases not matched to a gene: 8. The CDR3 runs 15 residues. CDR3 protein: CASSKTGTGIYEQYF. The DNA of the CDR3 is TGTGCCAGCAGTAAAACCGGGACAGGGATCTACGAGCAGTACTTC.

This clone was detected only a few times. The chain combines TRBV27 with TRBJ2-7, with unresolved D. Trimming removed 4 bases at V and 3 bases at J, with 4 bases between. The CDR3 covers 11 residues. Germline CDR1 is MNHEY and CDR2 is SMNVEV (reference sequence). CDR3 loop: CASSSNYEQYF. CDR3 DNA sequence: TGTGCCAGCAGTTCCAACTACGAGCAGTACTTC.

The V gene is TRBV5-1, the J gene TRBJ2-2; unclear D gene. V was shortened by 0 bases and J by 0 bases, with 9 bases between the two germline ends. CDR1 SGHRS and CDR2 YFSETQ come from the germline V gene. The CDR3 extends over 16 amino acids. The CDR3 region is CASSLEVGANTGELFF. CDR3 in DNA: TGCGCCAGCAGCTTGGAGGTGGGCGCGAACACCGGGGAGCTGTTTTTT.

A few counts support this clone. The chain has TRBV7-2 and TRBJ2-6; D is undetermined. This CDR3 has 17 amino acids. In germline, CDR1 is SGHTA, CDR2 FQGNSA. Trimming shortened V by 0 bases and J by 0 bases, and 9 bases separated the two germline ends. The CDR3 DNA sequence: TGTGCCAGCAGCTTAGCGTCGACGGGCTCTGGGGCCAACGTCCTGACTTTC. Translated: CASSLASTGSGANVLTF.

This chain links TRBV15 with TRBJ2-2, with D maybe TRBD2 (5 bases). The germline V gene encodes CDR1 LNHNV and CDR2 YYDKDF (reference sequence). The CDR3 has 13 residues. V lost 0 bases and J 8 bases, leaving 7 bases between the germline ends. CDR3 amino acids: CATSRDPGGELFF. DNA of the CDR3: TGTGCCACCAGCAGAGATCCGGGGGGGGAGCTGTTTTTT.